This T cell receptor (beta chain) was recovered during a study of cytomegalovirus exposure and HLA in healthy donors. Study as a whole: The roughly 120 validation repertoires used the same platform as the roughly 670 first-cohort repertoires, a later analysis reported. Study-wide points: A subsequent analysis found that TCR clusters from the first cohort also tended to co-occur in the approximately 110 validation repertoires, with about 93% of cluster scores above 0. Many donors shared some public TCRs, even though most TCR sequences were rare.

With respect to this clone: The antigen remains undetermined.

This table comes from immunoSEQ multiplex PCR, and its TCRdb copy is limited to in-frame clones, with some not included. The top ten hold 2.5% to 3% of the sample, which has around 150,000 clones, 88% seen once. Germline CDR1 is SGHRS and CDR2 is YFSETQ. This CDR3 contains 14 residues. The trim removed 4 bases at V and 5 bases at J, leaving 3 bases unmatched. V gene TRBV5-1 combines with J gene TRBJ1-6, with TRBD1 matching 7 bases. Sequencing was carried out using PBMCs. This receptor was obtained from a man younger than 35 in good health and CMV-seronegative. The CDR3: CASSKGTDNSPLHF. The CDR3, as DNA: TGCGCCAGCAGCAAAGGGACAGATAATTCACCCCTCCACTTT.